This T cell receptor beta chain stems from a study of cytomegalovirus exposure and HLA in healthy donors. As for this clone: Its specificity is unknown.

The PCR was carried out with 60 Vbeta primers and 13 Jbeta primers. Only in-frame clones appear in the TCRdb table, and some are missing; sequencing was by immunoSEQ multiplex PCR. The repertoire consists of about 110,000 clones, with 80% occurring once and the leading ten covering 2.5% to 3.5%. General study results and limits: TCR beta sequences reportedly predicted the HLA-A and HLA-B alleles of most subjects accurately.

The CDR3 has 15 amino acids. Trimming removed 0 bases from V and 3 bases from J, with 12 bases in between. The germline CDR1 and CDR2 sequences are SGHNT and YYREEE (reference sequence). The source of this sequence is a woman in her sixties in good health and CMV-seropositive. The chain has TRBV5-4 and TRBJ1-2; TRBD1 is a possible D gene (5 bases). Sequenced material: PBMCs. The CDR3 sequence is CASSLGRGGDYGYTF. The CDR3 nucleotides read TGTGCCAGCAGCTTGGGTCGAGGAGGGGACTATGGCTACACCTTC.